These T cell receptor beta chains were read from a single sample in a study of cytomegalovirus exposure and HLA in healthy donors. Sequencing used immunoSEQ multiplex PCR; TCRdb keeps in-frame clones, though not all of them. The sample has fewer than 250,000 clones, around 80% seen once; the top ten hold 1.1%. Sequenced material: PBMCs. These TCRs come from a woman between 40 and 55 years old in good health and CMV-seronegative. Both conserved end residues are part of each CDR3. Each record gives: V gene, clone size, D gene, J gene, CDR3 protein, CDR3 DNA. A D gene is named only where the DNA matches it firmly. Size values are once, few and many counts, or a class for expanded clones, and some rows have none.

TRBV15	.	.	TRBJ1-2	CATSREGQGLGYTF	TGTGCCACCAGCAGAGAGGGGCAGGGCCTTGGCTACACCTTC
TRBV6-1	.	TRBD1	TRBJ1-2	CASSAGQGVYGYTF	TGTGCCAGCAGTGCTGGACAGGGCGTCTATGGCTACACCTTC
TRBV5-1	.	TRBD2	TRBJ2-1	CASSGPSGIGYNEQFF	TGCGCCAGCAGCGGTCCGAGCGGGATCGGGTACAATGAGCAGTTCTTC
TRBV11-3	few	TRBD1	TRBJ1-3	CASSRPGQGKAGNTIYF	TGTGCCAGCAGCCGACCGGGACAGGGGAAGGCTGGAAACACCATATATTTT
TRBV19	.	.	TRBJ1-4	CASSIGPVGEKLFF	TGTGCCAGTAGTATTGGGCCGGTCGGTGAAAAACTGTTTTTT
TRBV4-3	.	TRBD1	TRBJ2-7	CASSQGDRVLEQYF	TGCGCCAGCAGCCAGGGGGACAGGGTGCTCGAGCAGTACTTC
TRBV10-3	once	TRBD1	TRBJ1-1	CAITLGQGSPNTEAFF	TGTGCCATCACCTTAGGACAGGGCTCGCCGAACACTGAAGCTTTCTTT
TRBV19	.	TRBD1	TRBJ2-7	CASNEDREHYEQYF	TGTGCCAGTAACGAAGACAGGGAGCACTACGAGCAGTACTTC
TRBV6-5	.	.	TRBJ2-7	CASRGGDEQYF	TGTGCCAGCAGAGGGGGGGACGAGCAGTACTTC
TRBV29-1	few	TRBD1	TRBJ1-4	CSVGAGGGEKLFF	TGCAGCGTTGGCGCAGGGGGCGGAGAAAAACTGTTTTTT
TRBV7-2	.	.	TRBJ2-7	CASSTNSGTYEQYF	TGTGCCAGCAGCACAAATAGCGGTACCTACGAGCAGTACTTT
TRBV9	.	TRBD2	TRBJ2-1	CASSSRLAGAVDEQFF	TGTGCCAGCAGCTCAAGACTAGCGGGCGCGGTGGATGAGCAGTTCTTC
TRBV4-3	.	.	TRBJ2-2	CASSQQGTGELFF	TGCGCCAGCAGCCAGCAGGGGACCGGGGAGCTGTTTTTT
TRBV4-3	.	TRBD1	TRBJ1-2	CASSQDSASGGYGYTF	TGCGCCAGCAGCCAAGATTCAGCGTCAGGGGGCTATGGCTACACCTTC
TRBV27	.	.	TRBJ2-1	CASSLQGFVDEQFF	TGTGCCAGCAGTTTACAGGGTTTTGTGGATGAGCAGTTCTTC
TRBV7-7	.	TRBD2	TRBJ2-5	CASSLVGPLAGVSETQYF	TGTGCCAGCAGCTTAGTTGGCCCACTAGCGGGAGTATCAGAGACCCAGTACTTC
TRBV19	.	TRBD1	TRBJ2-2	CASRRDRGRNTGELFF	TGTGCCAGTAGGAGGGACAGGGGAAGGAACACCGGGGAGCTGTTTTTT
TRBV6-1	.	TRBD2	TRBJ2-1	CASRPGWRERGEQFF	TGTGCCAGCAGACCAGGCTGGCGGGAGAGGGGTGAGCAGTTCTTC
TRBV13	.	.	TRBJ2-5	CASSATAGRDQETQYF	TGTGCCAGCAGCGCGACCGCGGGGCGGGACCAAGAGACCCAGTACTTC
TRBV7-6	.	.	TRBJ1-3	CASSSGLSGNTIYF	TGTGCCAGCAGCTCGGGTCTCTCTGGAAACACCATATATTTT
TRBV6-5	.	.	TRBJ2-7	CASSYGAGRAYEQYF	TGTGCCAGCAGTTACGGGGCGGGGAGAGCCTACGAGCAGTACTTC
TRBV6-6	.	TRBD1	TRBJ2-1	CASSPQGADYNEQFF	TGTGCCAGCAGTCCACAGGGGGCTGACTACAATGAGCAGTTCTTC
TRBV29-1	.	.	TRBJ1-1	CSVEGQLNTEAFF	TGCAGCGTTGAAGGACAGCTGAACACTGAAGCTTTCTTT
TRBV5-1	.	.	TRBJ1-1	CASSRGGSTEAFF	TGCGCCAGCAGCCGCGGGGGGAGTACTGAAGCTTTCTTT